The rows below give T cell receptor beta chains drawn from one sample of a study of blood T cells in healthy people across ages. One entry per CDR3 protein results from TCRdb running MiXCR on the 5' RACE reads. The sample holds roughly 1,500,000 distinct CDR3 sequences, roughly 45% seen once. Sequenced material: blood. The receptors originated from a woman aged 18 to 35 in good health. The CDR3 runs from the conserved cysteine through the conserved F or W. A D gene is named only where the DNA matches it firmly. A clone size is listed for some rows: how often the clone was seen (once, few, many), or a class if it is expanded.

CDR3nt,CDR3aa,j_gene,d_gene,abundance,v_gene
TGTGCCATCAGTGAGGCTGAGGTCCAAGAGACCCAGTACTTC,CAISEAEVQETQYF,TRBJ2-5,.,once,TRBV10-3
TGCGCCAGCAGCCAGGTCGGGGGGAAGGCTCAAGAGACAGATACGCAGTATTTT,CASSQVGGKAQETDTQYF,TRBJ2-3,TRBD2,.,TRBV4-1
TGTGCCAGCAGCTGGGTCTTGGGGGGCGAGCAGTACTTC,CASSWVLGGEQYF,TRBJ2-7,.,few,TRBV5-5
TGTGCCACCAGCACCGGGGACTCTGGAAACACCATATATTTT,CATSTGDSGNTIYF,TRBJ1-3,.,.,TRBV15
TGTGCCAGCAGCTTAGGGGGGAGCGGAGCTTTCTTT,CASSLGGSGAFF,TRBJ1-1,.,.,TRBV11-2
TGCAGTGTAAGCAGGGACAGGGGGACGCAGTATTTT,CSVSRDRGTQYF,TRBJ2-3,TRBD1,once,TRBV20-1
TGCAGTGCTAGGAGCGGCGGGGCCACAGATACGCAGTATTTT,CSARSGGATDTQYF,TRBJ2-3,.,.,TRBV20-1
TGTGCCAGCAGTCCTGAACCGGGACTAACCGAGGGAGGGTACGAGCAGTACTTC,CASSPEPGLTEGGYEQYF,TRBJ2-7,TRBD2,.,TRBV6-5
TGTGCCAGCAGCTCCCGGGACACGGTCTCCTACGAGCAGTACTTC,CASSSRDTVSYEQYF,TRBJ2-7,.,.,TRBV7-9
TGTGCCAGCAGCCCCCTTGGGACAGGCCCAAAAAACATTCAGTACTTC,CASSPLGTGPKNIQYF,TRBJ2-4,TRBD1,once,TRBV28
TGTGCCAGCAGCCCGCATACCGGAGATACGCAGTATTTT,CASSPHTGDTQYF,TRBJ2-3,.,.,TRBV11-2
TGCGCCAGCAGCCAAGATAATGCGGGGGGCGTCGCAGATACGCAGTATTTT,CASSQDNAGGVADTQYF,TRBJ2-3,TRBD2,.,TRBV4-1
TGCGCCAGCCGCCGGGACTCCGAAAATGAGCAGTTCTTC,CASRRDSENEQFF,TRBJ2-1,.,few,TRBV5-1
TGTGCCAGCAGCTCGCAATCAGGGTATGGCTACACCTTC,CASSSQSGYGYTF,TRBJ1-2,.,.,TRBV7-3
TGTGCCAGCAGCATCCCCGACCGGGACCTCACAGATACGCAGTATTTT,CASSIPDRDLTDTQYF,TRBJ2-3,.,few,TRBV4-2
TGTGCCAGCAGCCCGAGCGCCTTCGGGACTAGCGGGGGGTCTAGCTCCTACAATGAGCAGTTCTTC,CASSPSAFGTSGGSSSYNEQFF,TRBJ2-1,TRBD2,few,TRBV4-2
TGTGCCAGCAGCTCTAATCCGGGGACAGGGGGCCTCGAGCAGTACTTC,CASSSNPGTGGLEQYF,TRBJ2-7,TRBD1,.,TRBV7-8
TGTGCCAGCCGTATAAGGGGCACAGATACGCAGTATTTT,CASRIRGTDTQYF,TRBJ2-3,.,.,TRBV3-1
TGTGCCAGCATTCGCCGGACTAGCGGGAGGGCCAATGAGCAGTTCTTC,CASIRRTSGRANEQFF,TRBJ2-1,TRBD2,.,TRBV6-1
TGTGCCAGTACCCGGGCGGAGTATGGCTACACCTTC,CASTRAEYGYTF,TRBJ1-2,.,.,TRBV6-1
TGTGCCAGCAGTTGGGACAGAGGAACTGAAGCTTTCTTT,CASSWDRGTEAFF,TRBJ1-1,TRBD1,many,TRBV5-1
TGTGCCAGCAGTTACTCGGGGGACAGGGAAGCAGATACGCAGTATTTT,CASSYSGDREADTQYF,TRBJ2-3,TRBD1,.,TRBV6-5
TGTGCCAGCAGATCGGGCAGGACAGAGAACACTGAAGCTTTCTTT,CASRSGRTENTEAFF,TRBJ1-1,.,.,TRBV3-1
TGTGCCAGCAGTGAAGAGTGGCAGTTCTACGGGCAGTACTTC,CASSEEWQFYGQYF,TRBJ2-5,.,.,TRBV2
TGTGCCAGCAGTTTAGAAAGGGGGGACAGCTATTATGGCTACACCTTC,CASSLERGDSYYGYTF,TRBJ1-2,TRBD1,.,TRBV28
TGTGCCAGCAGACCCATGGCACTTCAGGGGACTAATGAAAAACTGTTTTTT,CASRPMALQGTNEKLFF,TRBJ1-4,.,few,TRBV6-1
TGTGCCAGCAGTGAAGGCGACCAGGGGGTGTACGAGCAGTACTTC,CASSEGDQGVYEQYF,TRBJ2-7,TRBD1,.,TRBV2
TGTGCCAGCAGTGAAGGCAGGTTCTACGAGCAGTACTTC,CASSEGRFYEQYF,TRBJ2-7,.,.,TRBV2
TGTGCCATCAGTGAGTCGGCGGCTTCCAGCTCCTACAATGAGCAGTTCTTC,CAISESAASSSYNEQFF,TRBJ2-1,.,.,TRBV10-3
TGTGCCAGCAGTCCCGACTGGGGCGTACAAGAGACCCAGTACTTC,CASSPDWGVQETQYF,TRBJ2-5,.,few,TRBV2
TGTGCCAGCAGCTTAGCTGCTAGCGGCGAGCAGTACTTC,CASSLAASGEQYF,TRBJ2-7,TRBD2,.,TRBV11-2
TGTGCCAGCAGCGTAGTTAGGGACACTGAAGCTTTCTTT,CASSVVRDTEAFF,TRBJ1-1,.,few,TRBV9
TGTGCCAGCAGCGTAGAGGGTGCCCCCCATACGCAGTATTTT,CASSVEGAPHTQYF,TRBJ2-3,.,.,TRBV7-9
TGCGCCAGCAGCACCCGACAGGGGGATGGCTACACCTTC,CASSTRQGDGYTF,TRBJ1-2,TRBD1,.,TRBV5-1
TGTGCCAGCAGTTACTCGGTCCAGGGGAGTAACTATGGCTACACCTTC,CASSYSVQGSNYGYTF,TRBJ1-2,.,.,TRBV6-5
TGTGCCAGCACCCCTAGCGGGCCGCCCTACGAGCAGTACTTC,CASTPSGPPYEQYF,TRBJ2-7,TRBD2,few,TRBV3-1
TGTGCCAGCAGTCCCCTTCGGCGGGGGGAATACAATGAGCAGTACTTC,CASSPLRRGEYNEQYF,TRBJ2-5,TRBD2,.,TRBV27
TGTGCCAGCAGCCTGTTTGGGGACAGCTCCTACAATGAGCAGTACTTC,CASSLFGDSSYNEQYF,TRBJ2-7,TRBD1,.,TRBV7-6
TGTGCCAGCAGCGCTACCAGCAGGCCACCCCTCCACTTT,CASSATSRPPLHF,TRBJ1-6,.,few,TRBV3-1
TGTGCCAGCAGCTTAAACGGGGGCGGCTACATCTTC,CASSLNGGGYIF,TRBJ1-2,.,.,TRBV7-2
TGCAGTGCTAGAGTGGCAGAGACAGATACGCAGTATTTT,CSARVAETDTQYF,TRBJ2-3,.,.,TRBV20-1
TGTGCCAGCTCACCGGGGCTCGGAAAGTACTACGAGCAGTACTTC,CASSPGLGKYYEQYF,TRBJ2-7,.,.,TRBV18
TGTGCCAGCAGTCCCACTAGCGGGGAAAACACAGATACGCAGTATTTT,CASSPTSGENTDTQYF,TRBJ2-3,TRBD2,once,TRBV7-9
TGTGCCAGCAGTGAAGCGCGGTCACTCCTCTATATCGGGCAGTTCTTC,CASSEARSLLYIGQFF,TRBJ2-1,.,few,TRBV2
TGTGCCAGCAGCGTTCCCGGGACTAGGTCCTACGAGCAGTACTTC,CASSVPGTRSYEQYF,TRBJ2-7,TRBD2,.,TRBV11-2
TGTGCCAACAGTGGACCGGAGAAAGGGTATTTT,CANSGPEKGYF,TRBJ2-3,.,.,TRBV25-1
TGCAGCGGGGAGGAGGGAAGCACAGATACGCAGTATTTT,CSGEEGSTDTQYF,TRBJ2-3,.,few,TRBV29-1
TGCGCCAGCAGCCTAGGTGTAAAGCATAGCAATCAGCCCCAGCATTTT,CASSLGVKHSNQPQHF,TRBJ1-5,.,many,TRBV4-1
TGCAGTGCTATGGGGACAGGATTAAATGAAGCTTTCTTT,CSAMGTGLNEAFF,TRBJ1-1,TRBD1,.,TRBV20-1
TGTGCCAGCAGTGAATCAACAGGGTTCCTTAATGTGCAGTTCTTC,CASSESTGFLNVQFF,TRBJ2-1,.,once,TRBV25-1
TGTACCAGCAGCTCCACGGGGAGGGGCTACAATGAGCAGTTCTTC,CTSSSTGRGYNEQFF,TRBJ2-1,TRBD2,.,TRBV7-9
TGTGCCAGCAGTCGACGCCGGGACGGATTCCCCTATGGCTACACCTTC,CASSRRRDGFPYGYTF,TRBJ1-2,.,.,TRBV27
TGCGCCAGCAGCCGGCAGGGAGGTGGCGAGACCCAGTACTTC,CASSRQGGGETQYF,TRBJ2-5,.,.,TRBV5-1
TGTGCCAGCAGCATCCGGGACGGATACTACGAGCAGTACTTC,CASSIRDGYYEQYF,TRBJ2-7,.,few,TRBV9
TGTGCCAGTGGGGGCGGGAGGAATCACCACGAGCAGTACTTC,CASGGGRNHHEQYF,TRBJ2-7,TRBD2,.,TRBV28